What follows is one TCR beta chain and its context. The data belong to a study of T cell changes during pregnancy in multiple sclerosis. The table came from immunoSEQ multiplex PCR; TCRdb's copy has only in-frame clones and leaves some out. The sample holds about 50,000 clones, approximately 94% seen once. This receptor was identified in a female donor with multiple sclerosis, enrolled in a pregnancy study. This sample comprised CD4+ T cells from peripheral blood mononuclear cells, obtained in the third trimester of pregnancy.

The CDR3 nucleotides read TGTGCCAGCATACTAGCGAGTACGCAGTATTTT. Its protein product is CASILASTQYF. The gene calls are TRBV6-1 and TRBJ2-3, with 7 bases that match TRBD2. CDR3 size: 11 residues. Germline CDR1 reads MNHNS; CDR2 reads SASEGT. V shed 7 bases and J 8 bases; nucleotides not matched to a gene: 3.